The 21 T cell receptor beta chains presented below share a single source sample, sequenced in a study of T cell changes during pregnancy in multiple sclerosis. Repertoires were generated with immunoSEQ multiplex PCR, while TCRdb's copy carries only in-frame clones and drops some. The repertoire consists of tens of thousands of clones, with about 93% occurring once and the leading ten covering 2.6%. Sequenced material: CD8+ T cells from peripheral blood mononuclear cells, taken in the third trimester of pregnancy. The source is a female donor with multiple sclerosis, enrolled in a pregnancy study.

V usage is TRBV7-9 and J usage is TRBJ2-1, with D perhaps matching TRBD2 (7 bases). This CDR3 has 16 amino acids. CDR1 and CDR2 from the germline V gene are SEHNR and FQNEAQ (reference sequence). V lost 5 bases to trimming and J lost 5 bases, with 19 bases between them. The CDR3 reads CASSRVGGRDDNEQFF. The CDR3 coding sequence is TGTGCCAGCAGCAGAGTCGGGGGGCGGGATGACAATGAGCAGTTCTTC. Variable domain in full (rest from reference TRBV7-9 and TRBJ2-1): DTGVSQNPRHKITKRGQNVTFRCDPISEHNRLYWYRQTLGQGPEFLTYFQNEAQLEKSRLLSDRFSAERPKGSFSTLEIQRTEQGDSAMYLCASSRVGGRDDNEQFFGPGTRLTVL.

This chain uses TRBV23-1 with TRBJ2-7, with D unclear. TRBV23-1 is flagged as an ORF with uncertain function. The CDR3 contains 16 residues. V gave up 2 bases and J gave up 3 bases, with 17 bases separating them. The CDR3 reads CASSQGGLRCGYEQYF. CDR3 DNA: TGCGCCAGCAGTCAAGGTGGTCTGCGGTGTGGCTACGAGCAGTACTTC.

This clone was seen once. The chain employs TRBV2 and TRBJ1-2; 7 positions agree with TRBD1. Trimming removed 10 bases from V and 3 bases from J; junction bases left unmatched: 11. This CDR3 has 14 residues. Germline-derived CDR1 and CDR2 are SNHLY and FYNNEI. Here the CDR3 reads CANERTGADYGYTF. The CDR3 DNA reads TGTGCCAACGAGCGAACAGGGGCAGACTATGGCTACACCTTC.

V gene TRBV10-3 combines with J gene TRBJ1-1; TRBD1 matches 9 bases. Looked up from germline, CDR1 is ENHRY and CDR2 is SYGVKD. The CDR3 length is 14 residues. The J segment lost 5 bases and the V segment lost 3 bases, leaving 4 bases of the junction unmatched. CDR3 in amino acids: CAISEPGQGTEAFF. The CDR3 coding sequence is TGTGCCATCAGTGAACCGGGACAGGGTACTGAAGCTTTCTTT.

This chain uses TRBV27 with TRBJ2-7; tentatively, D is TRBD1 (5 bases). CDR3 length equals 13 residues. Germline V CDR1 and CDR2: MNHEY, SMNVEV (reference sequence). Deletions cut 6 bases from V and 3 bases from J, with 12 bases between. The CDR3 region is CASSFGHNYEQYF. Here the CDR3 DNA reads TGTGCCAGCAGCTTTGGACACAACTACGAGCAGTACTTC.

The rearrangement links TRBV11-2 to TRBJ2-4; 7 bases match TRBD2. CDR3 length: 14 residues. CDR1 is SGHAT and CDR2 is FQNNGV in the germline V gene. Losses at the gene ends were 5 bases for V and 5 bases for J; bases not matched to a gene: 6. The CDR3 DNA is TGTGCCAGCAGCGCCCGGGGAGGGGAAAACATTCAGTACTTC. As protein: CASSARGGENIQYF.

This clone was seen just once. The V gene is TRBV15, the J gene TRBJ1-1; D unclear. From germline, CDR1 is LNHNV and CDR2 YYDKDF (reference sequence). V gave up 0 bases and J gave up 4 bases, with 27 bases separating them. The CDR3 is 20 amino acids. The CDR3, as DNA: TGTGCCACCAGCAGAGATTCTCAATTTGAGGGTCACCACGTTGCCACTGAAGCTTTCTTT. Amino acid sequence: CATSRDSQFEGHHVATEAFF.

This clone is labeled medium-sized. The chain is built from TRBV29-1 and TRBJ2-2, with 7 bases lining up with TRBD2. Germline-derived CDR1 and CDR2 are SQVTM and ANQGSEA. The CDR3 length is 16 residues. V lost 4 bases and J lost 4; bases outside the gene matches: 12. CDR3 loop: CSVAGREGTGTGELFF. CDR3 bases: TGCAGCGTTGCAGGAAGGGAGGGTACGGGCACCGGGGAGCTGTTTTTT.

This chain links TRBV5-5 with TRBJ1-1; D unclear. Trimming stripped 4 bases from V and 0 bases from J, with 7 bases between. In germline, CDR1 is SGHKS, CDR2 YYEKEE (reference sequence). The CDR3 loop spans 13 amino acids. The CDR3 bases are TGTGCCAGCAGCCATCCCATGAACACTGAAGCTTTCTTT. Translating it yields CASSHPMNTEAFF.

DNA of the CDR3: TGTGCCAGCAGCTTGGCAGGCTCCTACAATGAGCAGTTCTTC. It encodes CASSLAGSYNEQFF. The chain links TRBV11-1 to TRBJ2-1; D is ambiguous. The CDR3 is 14 residues long. Trimming took 3 bases from V and 0 from J, leaving 6 bases between them. CDR1 is SGHAT and CDR2 is FQDESV in the germline V gene (reference sequence).

V is TRBV27 and J is TRBJ1-5, with a weak D call TRBD1 (5 bases). This CDR3 has 14 residues. Per the germline V gene, CDR1 is MNHEY and CDR2 is SMNVEV (reference sequence). Trimming cost V 2 bases and J 5 bases, with 10 bases left between them. The CDR3 loop is CASSLRIGDQPQHF. The CDR3 DNA reads as TGTGCCAGCAGTTTAAGAATAGGGGATCAGCCCCAGCATTTT.

The chain couples TRBV6-1 to TRBJ2-5; TRBD2 matches at 7 bases. V dropped 3 bases and J dropped 6; count of bases not matched to a gene: 10. The CDR3 has 15 residues. Germline V gene data show CDR1 as MNHNS and CDR2 as SASEGT. In DNA form, the CDR3 reads TGTGCCAGCAGTGAGAAGGCTAGCGGCTCCCAGACCCAGTACTTC. It encodes CASSEKASGSQTQYF.

J is TRBJ1-1 and V is TRBV19; 8 bases align to TRBD1. The CDR3 is 15 residues long. The germline gives CDR1 LNHDA, CDR2 SQIVND (reference sequence). J lost 5 bases, V lost 7 bases, and 12 bases had no gene match. The CDR3 DNA is TGTGCCAGTACTGACCACAGGGGGTTGCGGACTGAAGCTTTCTTT. Protein product: CASTDHRGLRTEAFF.

This rearrangement joins TRBV7-9 to TRBJ2-1; 13 positions agree with TRBD2. The CDR3 is 15 amino acids. Unmatched junction bases numbered 4, after V lost 5 bases and J lost 6 bases. The germline gives CDR1 SEHNR, CDR2 FQNEAQ (reference sequence). For the CDR3, the DNA is TGTGCCAGCAGCCAGGGACTAGCGGGGCCCAATGAGCAGTTCTTC. Its protein product is CASSQGLAGPNEQFF.

This chain uses TRBV29-1 with TRBJ2-4, with 8 positions matching TRBD1. CDR3 length: 11 residues. Germline values: CDR1 SQVTM, CDR2 ANQGSEA. V lost 5 bases to trimming and J lost 15 bases; unmatched junction nucleotides: 9. CDR3 in amino acids: CSVRQGLRGYF. The CDR3 DNA follows: TGCAGCGTTCGACAGGGGCTTAGAGGGTACTTC.

This clone appeared a few times. The rearrangement uses TRBV6-5 and TRBJ1-1; D remains unclear. In germline, CDR1 is MNHEY, CDR2 SVGAGI. The CDR3 consists of 14 residues. V was clipped by 5 bases and J by 1 base, with 11 bases between them. The CDR3: CASSTRSGNTEAFF. The CDR3 DNA is TGTGCCAGCAGTACCCGGAGCGGGAACACTGAAGCTTTCTTT.

The rearrangement joins TRBV6-1 to TRBJ2-7; 7 bases fit TRBD2. Germline values: CDR1 MNHNS, CDR2 SASEGT. With 2 bases clipped from V and 6 bases from J, the junction kept 10 bases outside the gene matches. The CDR3 is made up of 15 amino acids. The DNA of the CDR3 is TGTGCCAGCAGTGAAATGAGCGGGACCCGACGCGAGCAGTACTTC. Translation gives CASSEMSGTRREQYF.

This sequence joins TRBV7-9 and TRBJ2-7; 8 bases are a match to TRBD1. With 2 bases clipped from V and 7 bases from J, the junction kept 10 bases outside the gene matches. The CDR3 extends over 15 amino acids. CDR1 and CDR2 from the germline V gene are SEHNR and FQNEAQ (reference sequence). The CDR3: CASSLPDRGLREQYF. In nucleotides, the CDR3 is TGTGCCAGCAGCTTACCCGACAGGGGACTTCGAGAGCAGTACTTC.

The chain recombines TRBV10-3 with TRBJ1-2, with 7 nucleotides matching TRBD1. The CDR3 sequence is 14 residues long. V trimming: 3 bases; J trimming: 5 bases; junction bases outside the gene matches: 6. Germline V lookup: CDR1 ENHRY, CDR2 SYGVKD. The chain's CDR3 is CAISEEGAEYGYTF. Here the CDR3 DNA reads TGTGCCATCAGTGAAGAGGGGGCAGAATATGGCTACACCTTC.

The chain uses TRBV2 and TRBJ2-7, with TRBD2 as a possible D gene (6 bases). The germline gives CDR1 SNHLY, CDR2 FYNNEI. V lost 8 bases to trimming and J lost 1 base, with 18 bases between them. This CDR3 spans 15 amino acids. The CDR3 coding sequence is TGTGCCAGCGTGCCCCACCGGGACTTATCCTACGAGCAGTACTTC. Translation gives CASVPHRDLSYEQYF.

CDR3 sequence (DNA): TGTGCCAGCGGCACCACAGGGGGCTCTACGCAGTATTTT. The encoded protein is CASGTTGGSTQYF. V usage is TRBV7-9 and J usage is TRBJ2-3, with 9 bases fitting TRBD1. This CDR3 is 13 amino acids long. J gave up 8 bases and V 8 bases, and 8 bases lay outside the gene matches. Germline V gene lookup returns CDR1 SEHNR and CDR2 FQNEAQ (reference sequence).